This TCR beta chain appears in the sequencing data of a study of immune evolution from preneoplasia to lung adenocarcinoma. Histologic diagnosis was independently verified by two lung pathologists. Method: immunoSEQ multiplex PCR; TCRdb's copy keeps in-frame clones and lacks some. The sample gives some 8,500 clones, approximately 85% of which show up once; about 5.8% is in the top ten. The sequenced sample consisted of FFPE minimally invasive lung adenocarcinoma tissue. This clonotype originated in a person aged 70 to 79 with lung adenocarcinoma.

This CDR3 reads CASSPGTSGATYEQYF. CDR3 coding DNA: TGTGCCAGCAGTCCCGGGACTAGCGGGGCGACCTACGAGCAGTACTTC. V gene TRBV28 combines with J gene TRBJ2-7; 13 bases match TRBD2. Germline trimming cut 5 bases from V and 2 bases from J; bases unmatched to any gene: 6. Germline V gene sequence: CDR1 MDHEN, CDR2 SYDVKM. This CDR3 comprises 16 residues.